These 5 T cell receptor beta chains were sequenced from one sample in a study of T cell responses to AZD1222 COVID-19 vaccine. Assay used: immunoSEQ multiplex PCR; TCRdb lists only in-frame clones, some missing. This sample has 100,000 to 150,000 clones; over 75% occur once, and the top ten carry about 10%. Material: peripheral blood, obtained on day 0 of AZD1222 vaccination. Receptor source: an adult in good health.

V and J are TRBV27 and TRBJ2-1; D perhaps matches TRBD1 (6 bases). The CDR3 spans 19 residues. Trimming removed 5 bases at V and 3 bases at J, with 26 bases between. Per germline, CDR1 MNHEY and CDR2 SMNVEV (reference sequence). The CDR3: CASSPISPRQVGFYNEQFF. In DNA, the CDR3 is TGTGCCAGCAGTCCCATATCCCCTCGACAGGTCGGCTTCTACAATGAGCAGTTCTTC.

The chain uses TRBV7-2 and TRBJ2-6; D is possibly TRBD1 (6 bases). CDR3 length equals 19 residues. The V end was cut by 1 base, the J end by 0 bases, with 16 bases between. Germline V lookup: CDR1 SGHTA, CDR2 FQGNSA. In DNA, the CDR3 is TGTGCCAGCAGCTTAGATCAGAGGTGGGGGCTCTCTGGGGCCAACGTCCTGACTTTC. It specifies CASSLDQRWGLSGANVLTF.

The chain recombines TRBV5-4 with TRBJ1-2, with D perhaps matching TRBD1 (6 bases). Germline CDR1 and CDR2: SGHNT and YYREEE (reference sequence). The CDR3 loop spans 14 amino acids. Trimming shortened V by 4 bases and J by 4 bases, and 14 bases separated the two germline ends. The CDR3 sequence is CASSPDRQLYGYTF. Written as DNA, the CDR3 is TGTGCCAGCAGCCCCGACAGGCAGCTCTATGGCTACACCTTC.

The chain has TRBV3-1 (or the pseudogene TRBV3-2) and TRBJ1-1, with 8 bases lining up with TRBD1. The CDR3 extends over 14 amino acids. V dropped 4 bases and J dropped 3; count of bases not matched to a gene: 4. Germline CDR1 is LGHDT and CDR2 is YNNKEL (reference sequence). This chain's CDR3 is CASSRGQVYTEAFF. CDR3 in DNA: TGTGCCAGCAGCCGGGGACAGGTATACACTGAAGCTTTCTTT.

The CDR3 nucleotides read TGCAGTGCCGATTCCCCGGGTACGCAGTATTTT. It specifies CSADSPGTQYF. The V gene is TRBV20-1, the J gene TRBJ2-3; the D is unclear. CDR3 size: 11 residues. V was pared by 6 bases and J by 8 bases, with 12 bases between. Looked up from germline, CDR1 is DFQATT and CDR2 is SNEGSKA (reference sequence).